These 26 T cell receptor beta chains share one sample of origin, sequenced in a study of T cell responses to AZD1222 COVID-19 vaccine (dated by TCRdb to 2020 to 2022). Preparation of the library involved the immunoSEQ multiplex PCR assay. Sourced from immuneACCESS, this table was stored by TCRdb with only in-frame sequences that have V and J called. A share of the clones is absent; for the studies checked, an unresolved V gene accounts for under half, and the remainder has no known explanation. The sample profile shows around 150,000 clones; roughly 92% of them were found once. Under 2.5% of the sample comes from the top ten. The time point label corresponds to: baseline before first vaccination. This sample comprised peripheral blood, obtained on day 0 of AZD1222 vaccination. All receptors come from an adult in good health.

The genes are TRBV2 and TRBJ2-5; possibly TRBD1 for D (5 bases). Deletions cut 7 bases from V and 3 bases from J, with 9 bases between. Germline V CDR1 and CDR2: SNHLY, FYNNEI. There are 12 residues in the CDR3. The CDR3: CASNQQEETQYF. DNA of the CDR3: TGTGCCAGCAACCAACAGGAAGAGACCCAGTACTTC.

This rearrangement joins TRBV7-2 to TRBJ1-5; no firm D call. The V end was cut by 4 bases, the J end by 3 bases, with 16 bases between. The CDR3 extends over 16 amino acids. The germline V gene encodes CDR1 SGHTA and CDR2 FQGNSA. The CDR3 DNA reads TGTGCCAGCAGCTCCTATCCGCGGGTTAACAATCAGCCCCAGCATTTT. Translating gives CASSSYPRVNNQPQHF.

The chain joins TRBV18 to TRBJ2-7; D is unclear. Per the germline V gene, CDR1 is KGHSH and CDR2 is LQKENI. The CDR3 sequence is 12 residues long. With 6 bases removed from V and 4 bases from J, the gap between germline ends came to 10 bases. The CDR3 DNA is TGTGCCAGCTCCGTGTTGGGTTACGAGCAGTACTTC. It is translated as CASSVLGYEQYF.

This clone was counted a single time. The DNA for the CDR3 is TGTGCCAGCACCGATCCGGGACACTTTAACTATGGCTACACCTTC. The encoded protein is CASTDPGHFNYGYTF. This rearrangement joins TRBV28 to TRBJ1-2; possibly TRBD1 for D (6 bases). V was pared by 7 bases and J by 1 base, with 16 bases between. This CDR3 has 15 residues. Germline loops: CDR1 MDHEN, CDR2 SYDVKM.

The chain recombines TRBV19 with TRBJ2-5, with TRBD2 matching over 9 bases. Per germline, CDR1 LNHDA and CDR2 SQIVND (reference sequence). CDR3 length: 16 residues. V lost 6 bases to trimming and J lost 5 bases; unmatched junction nucleotides: 13. The CDR3 region is CASSPRGSGGQETQYF. CDR3 coding DNA: TGTGCCAGTAGCCCAAGGGGTAGCGGGGGCCAGGAGACCCAGTACTTC. Based on the CDR3 plus reference TRBV19 and TRBJ2-5, the full variable domain is DGGITQSPKYLFRKEGQNVTLSCEQNLNHDAMYWYRQDPGQGLRLIYYSQIVNDFQKGDIAEGYSVSREKKESFPLTVTSAQKNPTAFYLCASSPRGSGGQETQYFGPGTRLLVL.

CDR3 residues: CASSIDQGQPQHF. The CDR3 DNA reads as TGTGCCAGTAGTATAGATCAGGGTCAGCCCCAGCATTTT. The rearrangement links TRBV19 to TRBJ1-5, with D perhaps matching TRBD1 (5 bases). The CDR3 sequence is 13 residues long. Germline CDR1 LNHDA, CDR2 SQIVND (reference sequence). V gave up 0 bases and J gave up 6 bases, with 6 bases separating them.

The chain employs TRBV30 and TRBJ2-7; no reliable D call. This CDR3 region has 12 residues. Trimming left V 5 bases short and J 6 bases short, with 14 bases between. Germline V CDR1 and CDR2: GTSNPN, SVGIG (reference sequence). Written as DNA, the CDR3 is TGTGCCTGGGGGCGCGGCGAGCTCGAGCAGTACTTC. Its protein product is CAWGRGELEQYF.

This CDR3 reads CASSRPTGTGNTIYF. In DNA, the CDR3 is TGTGCCAGCAGTCGGCCGACAGGGACGGGAAACACCATATATTTT. This rearrangement joins TRBV6-2 or TRBV6-3 to TRBJ1-3, with TRBD1 identical over 7 bases. CDR1 and CDR2 (germline): MNHEY, SVGEGT. V gave up 5 bases and J gave up 4 bases; unmatched junction bases: 8. The CDR3 has 15 residues.

The J gene is TRBJ2-5, the V gene TRBV28; perhaps TRBD1 as D (6 bases). The germline gives CDR1 MDHEN, CDR2 SYDVKM. The CDR3 has 15 amino acids. The ends were cut back, 5 bases at V and 4 bases at J, with 17 bases in the middle. The CDR3 DNA reads as TGTGCCAGCAGTACTGTATTCAGGGGAACAGAGACCCAGTACTTC. Protein product: CASSTVFRGTETQYF.

V gene TRBV19 combines with J gene TRBJ2-1; 8 bases line up with TRBD2. The CDR3 is made up of 15 amino acids. V was clipped by 10 bases and J by 4 bases; unmatched bases: 12. Germline V CDR1 and CDR2: LNHDA, SQIVND (reference sequence). The CDR3 sequence is CATTSAGGGYNEQFF. Here the CDR3 DNA reads TGTGCCACCACATCGGCGGGGGGTGGATACAATGAGCAGTTCTTC.

V is TRBV3-1 (or the pseudogene TRBV3-2) and J is TRBJ1-5; D perhaps matches TRBD1 (5 bases). Per germline, CDR1 LGHDT and CDR2 YNNKEL (reference sequence). Trimming took 4 bases from V and 3 from J, leaving 10 bases between them. CDR3 length equals 14 residues. The CDR3 DNA sequence: TGTGCCAGCAGCCTGGGAGGGGTCAATCAGCCCCAGCATTTT. It is translated as CASSLGGVNQPQHF.

This clone was observed once. This chain uses TRBV11-2 with TRBJ2-1, with D unresolved. The length of the CDR3 is 17 residues. The V gene lost 2 bases and the J gene lost 5 bases, with 19 bases spanning the gap. The germline V gene encodes CDR1 SGHAT and CDR2 FQNNGV. The CDR3 DNA sequence: TGTGCCAGCAGCTTAACCTCCGCCGCAGACTTTCACAATGAGCAGTTCTTC. The encoded protein is CASSLTSAADFHNEQFF.

The rearrangement uses TRBV24-1 and TRBJ2-5, with a tentative D call TRBD2 (5 bases). V lost 4 bases, J lost 5 bases, and 10 bases lay in between. Germline V CDR1 and CDR2: KGHDR, SFDVKD. CDR3 length: 13 residues. The CDR3 nucleotides are TGTGCCACCAGTGACACACTAGGGGAGACCCAGTACTTC. Its protein is CATSDTLGETQYF.

This chain links TRBV11-2 with TRBJ2-2; TRBD1 matches 7 bases. Looked up from germline, CDR1 is SGHAT and CDR2 is FQNNGV. J lost 2 bases, V lost 5 bases, and 5 bases had no gene match. CDR3 length: 15 residues. In DNA form, the CDR3 reads TGTGCCAGCAGCAACCAGGGGGTTAACACCGGGGAGCTGTTTTTT. Its translation is CASSNQGVNTGELFF.

V is TRBV5-1 and J is TRBJ1-3; maybe TRBD1 (6 bases). The CDR3 contains 14 residues. CDR1 is SGHRS and CDR2 is YFSETQ in the germline V gene. Trimming left V 9 bases short and J 1 base short, with 14 bases between. The CDR3 spells CATGEGVSGNTIYF. DNA of the CDR3: TGCGCCACCGGGGAGGGGGTGTCTGGAAACACCATATATTTT.

V gene TRBV11-2 combines with J gene TRBJ2-1, with D possibly matching TRBD2 (6 bases). This CDR3 comprises 14 residues. V lost 4 bases and J 5 bases, leaving 12 bases between the germline ends. CDR1 and CDR2 from the germline V gene are SGHAT and FQNNGV. CDR3 bases: TGTGCCAGCAGCTCCCGGGGGAGCGACAATGAGCAGTTCTTC. Translated, it gives CASSSRGSDNEQFF.

This chain uses TRBV7-2 with TRBJ2-1, with D tentatively TRBD1 (5 bases). Germline V CDR1 and CDR2: SGHTA, FQGNSA. V lost 4 bases and J 10 bases, leaving 14 bases between the germline ends. CDR3 length equals 13 residues. In DNA, the CDR3 is TGTGCCAGCAGCTCACCCAGACAGTCAGAGCAGTTCTTC. It translates to CASSSPRQSEQFF.

J is TRBJ1-4 and V is TRBV19; possibly TRBD1 for D (5 bases). CDR3 size: 15 residues. Trimming shortened V by 2 bases and J by 7 bases, and 14 bases separated the two germline ends. From germline, CDR1 is LNHDA and CDR2 SQIVND (reference sequence). This CDR3 reads CASSISWQGGEKLFF. The CDR3 bases are TGTGCCAGTAGTATATCGTGGCAGGGCGGTGAAAAACTGTTTTTT.

This clone was recorded only once. The V gene is TRBV11-3, the J gene TRBJ2-7; the D call may be TRBD1 or TRBD2 (6 bases each). Trimming stripped 5 bases from V and 6 bases from J, with 20 bases between. The CDR3 runs to 15 residues. The germline V gene encodes CDR1 SGHNT and CDR2 YENEEA. CDR3 DNA sequence: TGTGCCAGCAGCCTAGGGGGAGGTCATCCGGCCGAGCAGTACTTC. This encodes CASSLGGGHPAEQYF.

The chain combines TRBV5-6 with TRBJ2-1; TRBD1 is a possible D gene (5 bases). Per the germline V gene, CDR1 is SGHDT and CDR2 is YYEEEE. Deletions cut 2 bases from V and 8 bases from J, with 23 bases between. The length of the CDR3 is 17 residues. The chain's CDR3 is CASSLTSAWAGSDEQFF. The CDR3 region has the DNA TGTGCCAGCAGCTTAACCTCCGCCTGGGCAGGGTCAGATGAGCAGTTCTTC.

This chain connects TRBV28 to TRBJ2-3; D possibly corresponds to TRBD2 (6 bases). The CDR3 covers 17 residues. Germline V lookup: CDR1 MDHEN, CDR2 SYDVKM. The V end was cut by 3 bases, the J end by 0 bases, with 16 bases between. DNA for the CDR3: TGTGCCAGCAGTTTGGTCGTGGCGGGGACTAGCACAGATACGCAGTATTTT. Translated: CASSLVVAGTSTDTQYF.

This clone occurred once. The rearrangement uses TRBV28 and TRBJ1-5; TRBD1 matches at 10 bases. This CDR3 is built from 14 residues. Germline V gene sequence: CDR1 MDHEN, CDR2 SYDVKM. The ends lost 6 bases at V and 7 bases at J; junction bases unmatched: 6. DNA for the CDR3: TGTGCCAGCAGGGGGACAGGGGTGGTCCAGCCCCAGCATTTT. It yields the protein CASRGTGVVQPQHF.

V usage is TRBV2 and J usage is TRBJ1-1; D remains unclear. CDR1 and CDR2 (germline): SNHLY, FYNNEI. The ends were cut back, 6 bases at V and 4 bases at J, with 12 bases in the middle. This CDR3 is built from 13 residues. The CDR3 DNA reads TGTGCCAGCAGGGTTCCGGGCGGCACTGAAGCTTTCTTT. This translates into CASRVPGGTEAFF.

This rearrangement joins TRBV2 to TRBJ1-1; 9 bases map to TRBD1. CDR3 length: 16 residues. V dropped 6 bases and J dropped 3; count of bases not matched to a gene: 11. Germline values: CDR1 SNHLY, CDR2 FYNNEI. The CDR3 spells CASRRGWDRVDTEAFF. CDR3 bases: TGTGCCAGCAGGAGGGGGTGGGACAGGGTGGACACTGAAGCTTTCTTT.

This chain uses TRBV5-1 with TRBJ1-5; D might be TRBD1 (5 bases). Germline V gene data show CDR1 as SGHRS and CDR2 as YFSETQ. V was cut by 0 bases and J by 9 bases, with 10 bases left in between. This CDR3 is built from 13 residues. The CDR3 nucleotides are TGCGCCAGCAGCTTGGCAGGGTTAGGGCCCCAGCATTTT. Its translation: CASSLAGLGPQHF.

The CDR3 bases are TGTGCCAGCAGCGGAGGACAGGGGGCGAACTACGAGCAGTACTTC. Its translation is CASSGGQGANYEQYF. This chain uses TRBV6-5 with TRBJ2-7; 11 bases match TRBD1. This CDR3 has 15 residues. Looked up from germline, CDR1 is MNHEY and CDR2 is SVGAGI. After removal of 6 bases from V and 3 bases from J, the junction contained 7 bases not matched to a gene.